This TCR beta chain derives from a study of blood T cell repertoires in COVID-19. Study details: PBMCs, B-cell-depleted T cells, or T cells were the source of the cDNA or gDNA that made up the material.

The ends were cut back, 7 bases at V and 2 bases at J, with 8 bases in the middle. CDR1 MNHEY and CDR2 SVGAGI come from the germline V gene. This CDR3 comprises 13 residues. Libraries were prepared by immunoSEQ multiplex PCR; TCRdb keeps only in-frame clonotypes and omits some of them. The table includes 200,000 to 300,000 clones, around 89% detected once. Material for sequencing was PBMCs or T cells enriched from blood (not recorded which). This chain connects TRBV6-5 to TRBJ2-2, with unresolved D. The TCR comes from a woman between 40 and 50 years old with acute COVID-19. CDR3 nucleotide sequence: TGTGCCAGCATGGAGAGAAACACCGGGGAGCTGTTTTTT. Translated, it gives CASMERNTGELFF.